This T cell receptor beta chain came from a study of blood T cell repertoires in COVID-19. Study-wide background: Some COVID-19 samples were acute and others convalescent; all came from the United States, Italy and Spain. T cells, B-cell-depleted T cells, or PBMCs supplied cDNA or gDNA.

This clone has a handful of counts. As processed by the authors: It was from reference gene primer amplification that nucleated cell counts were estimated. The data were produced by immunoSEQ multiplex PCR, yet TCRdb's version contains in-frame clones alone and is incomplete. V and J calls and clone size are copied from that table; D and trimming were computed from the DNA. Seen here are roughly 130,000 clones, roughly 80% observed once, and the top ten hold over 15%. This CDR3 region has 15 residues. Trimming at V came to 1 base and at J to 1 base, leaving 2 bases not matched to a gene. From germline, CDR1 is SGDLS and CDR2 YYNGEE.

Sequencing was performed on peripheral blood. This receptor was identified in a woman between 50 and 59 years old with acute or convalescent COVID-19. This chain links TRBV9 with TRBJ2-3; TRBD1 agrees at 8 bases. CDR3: CASSVQGAGTDTQYF. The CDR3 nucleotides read TGTGCCAGCAGCGTACAGGGGGCTGGCACAGATACGCAGTATTTT.